This T cell receptor (beta chain) originates from a study of technical replicates of blood from a handful of donors. The method was immunoSEQ multiplex PCR; TCRdb's version includes in-frame clones alone and lacks a portion of them. The table includes around 80,000 clones, roughly 98% detected once. Looked up from germline, CDR1 is SQVTM and CDR2 is ANQGSEA. The germline V and J ends were trimmed by 0 bases and 0 bases, with 2 bases remaining between them. This CDR3 region has 13 residues. V is TRBV29-1 and J is TRBJ2-2, with D unresolved. The receptor was derived from a human donor in good health. The sequenced sample consisted of T cells isolated from PBMCs. This CDR3 is CSVEDTNTGELFF. In DNA, the CDR3 is TGCAGCGTTGAAGACACGAACACCGGGGAGCTGTTTTTT.